These 3 T cell receptor beta chains originate from one sample sequenced in a study of shared clonotypes between healthy human individuals. CD45RO-negative cells were positively selected for CCR7, leaving out terminally differentiated effector memory CD45RA+ cells. Clones were read by immunoSEQ multiplex PCR, and TCRdb kept only the in-frame ones, dropping some. The repertoire holds 1.5 million to 2.5 million clones, with about 95% as singletons. The sequenced sample was naive CD8+ T cells sorted from blood. Receptors originate from a man aged 18-30 years in good health.

This clone showed up just once. Different DNA sequences within this sample yield the same CDR3. The chain couples TRBV7-9 to TRBJ1-2, with D possibly being TRBD1 (6 bases). CDR1 and CDR2 from the germline V gene are SEHNR and FQNEAQ (reference sequence). Trimming cost V 7 bases and J 5 bases, with 11 bases left between them. This CDR3 is 12 amino acids long. This CDR3 is CASTDRNYGYTF. The CDR3 DNA is TGTGCCAGCACCGACAGGAATTATGGCTACACCTTC.

The rearrangement joins TRBV5-4 to TRBJ1-1, with TRBD1 matching 9 bases. V was pared by 0 bases and J by 2 bases, with 2 bases of the junction left unmatched. The germline V gene has CDR1 SGHNT and CDR2 YYREEE (reference sequence). The CDR3 sequence is 15 residues long. The CDR3 coding sequence is TGTGCCAGCAGCTTGGAGACAGGGGGAAACACTGAAGCTTTCTTT. This gives the protein CASSLETGGNTEAFF.

This rearrangement joins TRBV2 to TRBJ1-1; unclear D gene. The CDR3 is 12 residues long. V lost 6 bases to trimming and J lost 10 bases, with 15 bases between them. Looked up from germline, CDR1 is SNHLY and CDR2 is FYNNEI. CDR3 bases: TGTGCCAGCAGCGACGGTGACGACGCAGCTTTCTTT. It encodes CASSDGDDAAFF.